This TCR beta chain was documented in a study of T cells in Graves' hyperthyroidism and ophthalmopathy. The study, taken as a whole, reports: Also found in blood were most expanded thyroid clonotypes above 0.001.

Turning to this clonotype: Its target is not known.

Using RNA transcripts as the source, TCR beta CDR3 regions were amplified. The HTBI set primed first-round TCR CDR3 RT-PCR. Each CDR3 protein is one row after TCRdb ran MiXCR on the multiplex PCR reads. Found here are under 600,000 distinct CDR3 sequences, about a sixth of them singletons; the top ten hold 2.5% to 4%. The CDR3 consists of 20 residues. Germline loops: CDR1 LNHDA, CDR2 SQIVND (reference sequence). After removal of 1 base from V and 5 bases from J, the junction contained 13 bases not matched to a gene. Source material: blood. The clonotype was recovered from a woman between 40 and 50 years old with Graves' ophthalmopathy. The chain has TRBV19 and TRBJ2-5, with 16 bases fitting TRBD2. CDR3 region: CASSIGGLAGGPSIGETQYF. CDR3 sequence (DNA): TGTGCCAGTAGTATAGGGGGACTAGCGGGGGGGCCTTCTATCGGGGAGACCCAGTACTTC.